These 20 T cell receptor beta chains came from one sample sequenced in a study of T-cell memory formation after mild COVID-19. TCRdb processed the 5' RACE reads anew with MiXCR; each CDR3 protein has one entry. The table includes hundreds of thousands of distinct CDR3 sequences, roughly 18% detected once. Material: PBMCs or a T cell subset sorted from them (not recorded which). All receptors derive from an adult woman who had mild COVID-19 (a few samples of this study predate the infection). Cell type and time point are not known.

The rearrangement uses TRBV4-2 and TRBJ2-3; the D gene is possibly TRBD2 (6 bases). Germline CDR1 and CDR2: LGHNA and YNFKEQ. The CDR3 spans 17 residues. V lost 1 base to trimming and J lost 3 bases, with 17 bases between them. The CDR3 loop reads CASSQGGGLEGTDTQYF. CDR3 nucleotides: TGTGCCAGCAGCCAAGGTGGGGGACTTGAGGGGACAGATACGCAGTATTTT.

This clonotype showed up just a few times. The CDR3 nucleotides read TGCAGCGTTGAATCCGGATCTGGGGCCAACGTCCTGACTTTC. It encodes CSVESGSGANVLTF. The chain carries TRBV29-1 and TRBJ2-6, with no clear D. V gave up 2 bases and J gave up 1 base, with 6 bases separating them. The CDR3 length is 14 residues. The V gene's germline CDR1 is SQVTM and CDR2 ANQGSEA. The whole variable domain, remainder taken from reference TRBV29-1 and TRBJ2-6, is SAVISQKPSRDICQRGTSLTIQCQVDSQVTMMFWYRQQPGQSLTLIATANQGSEATYESGFVIDKFPISRPNLTFSTLTVSNMSPEDSSIYLCSVESGSGANVLTFGAGSRLTVL.

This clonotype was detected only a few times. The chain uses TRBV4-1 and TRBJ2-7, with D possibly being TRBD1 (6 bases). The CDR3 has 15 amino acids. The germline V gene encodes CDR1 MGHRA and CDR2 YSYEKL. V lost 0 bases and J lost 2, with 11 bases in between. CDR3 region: CASSQDSGAAYEQYF. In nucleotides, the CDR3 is TGCGCCAGCAGCCAAGATTCAGGGGCGGCCTACGAGCAGTACTTC.

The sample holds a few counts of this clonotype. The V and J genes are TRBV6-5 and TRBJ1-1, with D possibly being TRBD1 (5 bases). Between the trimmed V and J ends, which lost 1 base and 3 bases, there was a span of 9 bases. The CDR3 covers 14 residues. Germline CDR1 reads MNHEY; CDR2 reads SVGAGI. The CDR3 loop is CASSYWDGDTEAFF. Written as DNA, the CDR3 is TGTGCCAGCAGTTACTGGGACGGGGACACTGAAGCTTTCTTT.

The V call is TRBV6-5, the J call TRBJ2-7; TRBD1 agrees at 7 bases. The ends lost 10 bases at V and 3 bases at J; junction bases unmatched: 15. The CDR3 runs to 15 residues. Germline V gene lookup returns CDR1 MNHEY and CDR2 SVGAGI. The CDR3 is CATAPGTEGLYEQYF. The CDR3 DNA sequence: TGTGCCACCGCCCCGGGGACAGAAGGGCTCTACGAGCAGTACTTC.

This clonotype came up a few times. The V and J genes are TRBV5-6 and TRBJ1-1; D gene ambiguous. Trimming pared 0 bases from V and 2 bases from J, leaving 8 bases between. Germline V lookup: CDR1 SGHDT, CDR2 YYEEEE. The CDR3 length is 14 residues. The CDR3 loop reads CASSLEQPNTEAFF. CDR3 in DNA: TGTGCCAGCAGCTTGGAACAGCCCAACACTGAAGCTTTCTTT.

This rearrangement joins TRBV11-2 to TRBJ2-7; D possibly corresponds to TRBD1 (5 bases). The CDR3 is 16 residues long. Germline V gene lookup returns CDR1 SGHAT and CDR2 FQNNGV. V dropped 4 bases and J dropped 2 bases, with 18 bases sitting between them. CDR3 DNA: TGTGCCAGCAGCTCGTACAGGATCAAGGAAGCCTACGAGCAGTACTTC. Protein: CASSSYRIKEAYEQYF.

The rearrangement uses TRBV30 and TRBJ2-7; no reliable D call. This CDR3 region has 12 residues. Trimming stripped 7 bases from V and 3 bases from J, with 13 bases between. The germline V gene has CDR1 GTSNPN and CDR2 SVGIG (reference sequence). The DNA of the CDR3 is TGTGCCTCGGCCCGGTCCCACTACGAGCAGTACTTC. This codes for CASARSHYEQYF. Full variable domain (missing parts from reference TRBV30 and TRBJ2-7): SQTIHQWPATLVQPVGSPLSLECTVEGTSNPNLYWYRQAAGRGLQLLFYSVGIGQISSEVPQNLSASRPQDRQFILSSKKLLLSDSGFYLCASARSHYEQYFGPGTRLTVT.

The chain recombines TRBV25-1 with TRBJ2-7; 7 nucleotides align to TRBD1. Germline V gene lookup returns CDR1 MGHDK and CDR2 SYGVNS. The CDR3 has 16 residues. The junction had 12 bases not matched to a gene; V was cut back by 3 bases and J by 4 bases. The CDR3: CASSDHLTGRTYEQYF. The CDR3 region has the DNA TGTGCCAGCAGTGACCACCTGACAGGGAGAACTTACGAGCAGTACTTC.

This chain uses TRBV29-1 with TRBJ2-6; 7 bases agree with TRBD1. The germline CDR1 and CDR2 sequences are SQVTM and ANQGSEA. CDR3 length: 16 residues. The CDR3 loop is CSFRGYPSSGANVLTF. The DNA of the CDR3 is TGCAGTTTCAGGGGGTACCCTAGCTCTGGGGCCAACGTCCTGACTTTC.

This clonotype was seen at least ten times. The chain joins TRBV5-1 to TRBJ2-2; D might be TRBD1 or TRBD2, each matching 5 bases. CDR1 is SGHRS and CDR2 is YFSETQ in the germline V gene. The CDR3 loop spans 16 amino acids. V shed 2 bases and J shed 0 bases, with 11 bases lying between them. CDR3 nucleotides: TGCGCCAGCAGCTTACCCGGGGCGGCGAACACCGGGGAGCTGTTTTTT. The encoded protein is CASSLPGAANTGELFF.

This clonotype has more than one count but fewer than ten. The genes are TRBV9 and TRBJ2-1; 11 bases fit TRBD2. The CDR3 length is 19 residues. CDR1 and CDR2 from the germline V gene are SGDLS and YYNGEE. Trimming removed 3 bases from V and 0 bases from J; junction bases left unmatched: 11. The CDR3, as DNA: TGTGCCAGCAGCGCGCCGGGACTAGCGGAATATAGCTCCTACAATGAGCAGTTCTTC. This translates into CASSAPGLAEYSSYNEQFF.

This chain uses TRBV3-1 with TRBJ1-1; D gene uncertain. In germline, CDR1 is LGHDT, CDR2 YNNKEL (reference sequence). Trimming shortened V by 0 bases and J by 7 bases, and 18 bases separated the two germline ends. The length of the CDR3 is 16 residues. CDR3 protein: CASSQDIGRISVEAFF. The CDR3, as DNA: TGTGCCAGCAGCCAAGATATAGGGCGGATTTCCGTTGAAGCTTTCTTT.

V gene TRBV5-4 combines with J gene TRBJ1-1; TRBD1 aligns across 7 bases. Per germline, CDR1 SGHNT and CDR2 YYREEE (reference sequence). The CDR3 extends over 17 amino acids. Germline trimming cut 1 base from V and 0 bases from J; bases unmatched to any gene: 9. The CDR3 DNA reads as TGTGCCAGCAGCTTGAGCTTAACAGGGGAGGTGAACACTGAAGCTTTCTTT. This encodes CASSLSLTGEVNTEAFF.

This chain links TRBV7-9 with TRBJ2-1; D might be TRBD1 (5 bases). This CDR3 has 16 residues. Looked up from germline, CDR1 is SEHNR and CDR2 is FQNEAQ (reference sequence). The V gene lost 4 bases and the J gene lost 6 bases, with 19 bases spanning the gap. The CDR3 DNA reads TGTGCCAGCAGCTCCCCCATGGGGCGTGTGGGCAATGAGCAGTTCTTC. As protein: CASSSPMGRVGNEQFF. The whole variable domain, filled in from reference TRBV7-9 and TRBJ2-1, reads DTGVSQNPRHKITKRGQNVTFRCDPISEHNRLYWYRQTLGQGPEFLTYFQNEAQLEKSRLLSDRFSAERPKGSFSTLEIQRTEQGDSAMYLCASSSPMGRVGNEQFFGPGTRLTVL.

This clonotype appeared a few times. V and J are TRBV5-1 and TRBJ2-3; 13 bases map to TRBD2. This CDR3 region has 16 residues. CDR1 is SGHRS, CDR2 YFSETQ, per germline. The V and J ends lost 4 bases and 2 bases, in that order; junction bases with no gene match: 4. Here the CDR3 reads CASSLGTSGNTDTQYF. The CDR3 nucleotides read TGCGCCAGCAGCCTCGGGACTAGCGGGAACACAGATACGCAGTATTTT. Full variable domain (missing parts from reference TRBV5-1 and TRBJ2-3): KAGVTQTPRYLIKTRGQQVTLSCSPISGHRSVSWYQQTPGQGLQFLFEYFSETQRNKGNFPGRFSGRQFSNSRSEMNVSTLELGDSALYLCASSLGTSGNTDTQYFGPGTRLTVL.

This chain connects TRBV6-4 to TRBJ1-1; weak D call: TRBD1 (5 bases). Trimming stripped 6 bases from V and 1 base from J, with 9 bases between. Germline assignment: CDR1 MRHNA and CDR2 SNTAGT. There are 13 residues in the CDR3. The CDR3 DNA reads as TGTGCCAGCAGGCAGACAGAGAACACTGAAGCTTTCTTT. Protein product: CASRQTENTEAFF.

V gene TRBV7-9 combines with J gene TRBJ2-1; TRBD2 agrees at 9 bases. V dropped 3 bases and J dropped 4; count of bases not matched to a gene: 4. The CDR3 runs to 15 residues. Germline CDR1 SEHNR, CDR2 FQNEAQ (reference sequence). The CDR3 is CASSFLAGKYNEQFF. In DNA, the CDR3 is TGTGCCAGCAGCTTTCTAGCGGGGAAATACAATGAGCAGTTCTTC.

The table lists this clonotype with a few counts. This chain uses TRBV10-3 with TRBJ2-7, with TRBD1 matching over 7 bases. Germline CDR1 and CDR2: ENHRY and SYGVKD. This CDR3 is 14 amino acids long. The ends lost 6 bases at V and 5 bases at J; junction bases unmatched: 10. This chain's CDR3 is CAISGGATGDEQYF. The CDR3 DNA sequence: TGTGCCATCAGCGGTGGGGCTACAGGGGACGAGCAGTACTTC.

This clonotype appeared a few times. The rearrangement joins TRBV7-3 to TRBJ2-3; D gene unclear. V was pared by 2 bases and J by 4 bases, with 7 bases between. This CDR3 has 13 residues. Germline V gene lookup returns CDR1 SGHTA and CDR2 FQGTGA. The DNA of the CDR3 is TGTGCCAGCAGCTTATGGTTAGCAGATACGCAGTATTTT. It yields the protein CASSLWLADTQYF.